This T cell receptor beta chain was obtained from a study of PD-1 blockade in classical Hodgkin lymphoma. Concerning this clone: The antigen is unknown.

Exposure to brentuximab vedotin varied, and each patient had relapsed following autologous stem cell transplantation. Magnetic negative selection purified CD4+ T cells from thawed PBMCs. The length of the CDR3 is 14 residues. CDR1 is SGHRS and CDR2 is YFSETQ in the germline V gene. V was clipped by 0 bases and J by 9 bases; unmatched bases: 8. Profiled with immunoSEQ multiplex PCR; TCRdb holds only in-frame clones, not every one. The data show thousands of clones, 80% seen once. Study conclusions and caveats: At baseline, newly diagnosed patients reportedly showed less TCR diversity than healthy donors. Patients who began taking nivolumab under 1 year after ASCT were left out.

The chain combines TRBV5-1 with TRBJ1-2; TRBD1 matches at 7 bases. This receptor was obtained from a human donor with classical Hodgkin lymphoma. Sequenced material: CD4+ T cells from blood, taken at baseline. The CDR3 loop reads CASSLASQGRSYTF. The CDR3 nucleotides read TGCGCCAGCAGCTTGGCCTCACAGGGGAGAAGCTACACCTTC.